Listed below are T cell receptor beta chains from one sample, sequenced in a study of T cell repertoires in cytomegalovirus infection. For these receptors, no antigen is known. TCRdb recomputed calls from the reads with MiXCR, one row per CDR3 protein. The repertoire has approximately 150,000 distinct CDR3 sequences, about 22% of them found once; the top ten carry around a quarter. The specimen comprised CD8+ T cells from cultured PBMCs, sampled from culture after CMV antigen stimulation. Receptors were obtained from a human donor in good health (CMV status not recorded). Some clones in this sample may be carry-over from other donors' samples. The CDR3 runs from the conserved cysteine through the conserved F or W. The D gene is left open where the match is weak. Part of the rows lack a size; the others show once, few, many or a class for expanded clones.

d_call: NA; v_call: TRBV7-2; clone_size: few; j_call: TRBJ1-5; cdr3_aa: CASRPTYSNQPQHF; cdr3_nt: TGTGCCAGCAGACCAACTTATAGCAATCAGCCCCAGCATTTT
d_call: NA; v_call: TRBV6-2/TRBV6-3; clone_size: few; j_call: TRBJ2-1; cdr3_aa: CASSYPGEANEQFF; cdr3_nt: TGTGCCAGCAGTTACCCGGGGGAGGCCAATGAGCAGTTCTTC
d_call: NA; v_call: TRBV19; clone_size: NA; j_call: TRBJ2-1; cdr3_aa: CASSIGPRSSSYNEQFF; cdr3_nt: TGTGCCAGTAGTATAGGCCCCCGGTCTAGCTCCTACAATGAGCAGTTCTTC
d_call: TRBD1; v_call: TRBV12-3/TRBV12-4; clone_size: few; j_call: TRBJ2-7; cdr3_aa: CASSLRGPADEQYF; cdr3_nt: TGTGCCAGCAGTTTGAGGGGGCCTGCTGACGAGCAGTACTTC
d_call: TRBD1; v_call: TRBV6-2/TRBV6-3; clone_size: few; j_call: TRBJ2-7; cdr3_aa: CASSYPDRGDEQYF; cdr3_nt: TGTGCCAGCAGTTACCCGGACAGGGGGGACGAGCAGTACTTC
d_call: NA; v_call: TRBV12-3/TRBV12-4; clone_size: few; j_call: TRBJ2-7; cdr3_aa: CASSFDLYEQYF; cdr3_nt: TGTGCCAGCAGCTTTGACCTTTACGAGCAGTACTTC
d_call: NA; v_call: TRBV6-1; clone_size: NA; j_call: TRBJ2-3; cdr3_aa: CASSTSLARGPTDTQYF; cdr3_nt: TGTGCCAGCAGTACTAGCCTGGCCCGGGGCCCCACAGATACGCAGTATTTT
d_call: NA; v_call: TRBV12-3/TRBV12-4; clone_size: many; j_call: TRBJ2-3; cdr3_aa: CASSPSTDTQYF; cdr3_nt: TGTGCCAGCAGTCCCAGCACAGATACGCAGTATTTT
d_call: NA; v_call: TRBV4-1; clone_size: NA; j_call: TRBJ1-5; cdr3_aa: CASSQDLLRSNQPQHF; cdr3_nt: TGTGCCAGCAGCCAAGATTTGCTTAGGAGCAATCAGCCCCAGCATTTT
d_call: NA; v_call: TRBV7-2; clone_size: few; j_call: TRBJ1-5; cdr3_aa: CASSLNRDYQPQHF; cdr3_nt: TGTGCCAGCAGCTTAAACAGAGACTATCAGCCCCAGCATTTT
d_call: NA; v_call: TRBV2; clone_size: NA; j_call: TRBJ2-7; cdr3_aa: CVSIAGGEQYF; cdr3_nt: TGTGTCAGCATCGCCGGGGGCGAGCAGTACTTC
d_call: NA; v_call: TRBV12-3/TRBV12-4; clone_size: NA; j_call: TRBJ1-5; cdr3_aa: CASQILREIDTQHF; cdr3_nt: TGTGCCAGTCAAATTCTCAGGGAAATAGATACGCAGCATTTT
d_call: TRBD2; v_call: TRBV7-2; clone_size: NA; j_call: TRBJ2-3; cdr3_aa: CASSLLAASTDTQYF; cdr3_nt: TGTGCCAGCAGCTTACTAGCGGCTAGCACAGATACGCAGTATTTT
d_call: NA; v_call: TRBV15; clone_size: NA; j_call: TRBJ2-1; cdr3_aa: CATSRDRRGNEQFF; cdr3_nt: TGTGCCACCAGCAGAGATAGAAGGGGGAATGAGCAGTTCTTC
d_call: NA; v_call: TRBV12-3/TRBV12-4; clone_size: NA; j_call: TRBJ1-2; cdr3_aa: CASSLSGAYGYTF; cdr3_nt: TGTGCCAGCAGTTTATCTGGGGCCTATGGCTACACCTTC
d_call: NA; v_call: TRBV7-9; clone_size: NA; j_call: TRBJ2-3; cdr3_aa: CASRSEGSTDTQYF; cdr3_nt: TGTGCCAGCAGATCCGAGGGGAGCACAGATACGCAGTATTTT